This T cell receptor beta chain was sequenced during a study of cytomegalovirus exposure and HLA in healthy donors. Regarding this clone: The antigen is unknown.

Study-wide results and limits: 150 to 200 TCR beta chains were listed as cytomegalovirus-associated.

Unmatched junction bases numbered 11, after V lost 5 bases and J lost 4 bases. The CDR3 contains 16 residues. Germline V lookup: CDR1 SGHTA, CDR2 FQGNSA. Sequenced by immunoSEQ multiplex PCR; TCRdb stores in-frame clones only, minus some. Among more than 100,000 clones listed, around nine tenths were seen once. Separation from the roughly 700-subject first cohort characterized the roughly 110-subject validation cohort, to which the donors belonged. V gene TRBV7-2 combines with J gene TRBJ2-1, with TRBD1 matching over 7 bases. Source material: PBMCs. The sequence came from a man under 40 in good health and CMV-seronegative. The CDR3 DNA is TGTGCCAGCAGCGCCACCTTCGGACAGGTTTACAATGAGCAGTTCTTC. Its translation is CASSATFGQVYNEQFF.